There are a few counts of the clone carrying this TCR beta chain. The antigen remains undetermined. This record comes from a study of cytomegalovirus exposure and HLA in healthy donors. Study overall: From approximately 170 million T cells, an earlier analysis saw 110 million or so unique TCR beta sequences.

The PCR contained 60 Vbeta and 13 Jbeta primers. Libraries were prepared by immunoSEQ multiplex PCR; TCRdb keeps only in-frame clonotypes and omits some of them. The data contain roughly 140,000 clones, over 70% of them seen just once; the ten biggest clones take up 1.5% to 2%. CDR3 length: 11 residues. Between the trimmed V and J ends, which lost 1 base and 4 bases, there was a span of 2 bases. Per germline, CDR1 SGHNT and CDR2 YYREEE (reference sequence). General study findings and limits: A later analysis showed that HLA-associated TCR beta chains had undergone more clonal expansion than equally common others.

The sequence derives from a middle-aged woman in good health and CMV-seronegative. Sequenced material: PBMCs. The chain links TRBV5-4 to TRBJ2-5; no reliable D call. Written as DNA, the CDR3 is TGTGCCAGCAGCTTGCGAGAGACCCAGTACTTC. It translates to CASSLRETQYF.